The 18 T cell receptor beta chains listed next were all sequenced from one sample in a study of vaccination and CD4 T cells after COVID-19. The Oncomine TCR Beta short-read assay sequenced DNA from cultured CD4+ T cells. MiXCR, run by TCRdb on the PCR reads, gives a single entry per CDR3 protein. The profile covers roughly 15,000 distinct CDR3 sequences, with around half appearing a single time and 10% to 15% taken by the ten largest. Time point noted: late sampling 161 to 241 days after vaccination in three convalescent patients. Treatment described: approximately 9-day PBMC culture with coronavirus spike peptide pools or control peptides (ViraFEST assay). What these receptors recognize is not known. The source material was CD4+ T cells from blood, cultured in vitro, sampled about 7 months after SARS-CoV-2 vaccination. Receptors were obtained from a human donor who had recovered from COVID-19.

There are a few counts of this clonotype. In DNA, the CDR3 is TGTGCCAGCAGCAAATTTTCTGACGGAGAGACCCAGTACTTC. Encoded protein: CASSKFSDGETQYF. The chain recombines TRBV21-1 with TRBJ2-5. TRBV21-1 is listed as a pseudogene. This CDR3 has 14 amino acids.

The V call is TRBV20-1, the J call TRBJ2-1; TRBD2 matches at 12 bases. J lost 0 bases, V lost 0 bases, and 9 bases had no gene match. CDR3 length equals 19 residues. Germline V gene sequence: CDR1 DFQATT, CDR2 SNEGSKA (reference sequence). The CDR3 DNA reads TGCAGTGCTAGAGAACATGGACTAGCGGGGTGGAGCTCCTACAATGAGCAGTTCTTC. Translating it yields CSAREHGLAGWSSYNEQFF.

The chain employs TRBV7-9 and TRBJ1-1; D gene unclear. Trimming removed 5 bases from V and 3 bases from J, with 16 bases in between. Per germline, CDR1 SEHNR and CDR2 FQNEAQ (reference sequence). The CDR3 totals 15 residues. The CDR3 DNA sequence: TGTGCCAGCAGCCCACAAACATCAGCCGACACTGAAGCTTTCTTT. Protein product: CASSPQTSADTEAFF.

This clonotype was recorded only once. The rearrangement joins TRBV7-2 to TRBJ2-1; D ambiguous. In germline, CDR1 is SGHTA, CDR2 FQGNSA. The CDR3 is 13 residues long. V was trimmed by 3 bases and J by 9 bases, leaving 12 bases between them. DNA for the CDR3: TGTGCCAGCAGCTTTATCGAGTGGATTGAGCAGTTCTTC. Translating it yields CASSFIEWIEQFF.

The V gene is TRBV25-1, the J gene TRBJ1-2, with D possibly TRBD1 on 6 matching bases. The V gene lost 3 bases and the J gene lost 5 bases, with 16 bases spanning the gap. The CDR3 is 15 residues long. Germline CDR1 MGHDK, CDR2 SYGVNS. The CDR3 coding sequence is TGTGCCAGCAGTGACGGTCTCGGGACACCTTATGGCTACACCTTC. Protein sequence: CASSDGLGTPYGYTF.

The rearrangement joins TRBV24-1 to TRBJ2-1; TRBD2 might be the D (6 bases). The V end was cut by 0 bases, the J end by 9 bases, with 14 bases between. Germline CDR1 KGHDR, CDR2 SFDVKD. The length of the CDR3 is 15 residues. DNA for the CDR3: TGTGCCACCAGTGATTTGGGCGGGACTGAGGGTGAGCAGTTCTTC. Protein sequence: CATSDLGGTEGEQFF.

In this sample, this clonotype turned up a few times. The V and J genes are TRBV20-1 and TRBJ1-5, with a possible D match to TRBD1 (5 bases). CDR3 length: 13 amino acids. Trimming pared 2 bases from V and 5 bases from J, leaving 10 bases between. In germline, CDR1 is DFQATT, CDR2 SNEGSKA (reference sequence). The CDR3, as DNA: TGCAGTGCTAGACCGGGGCTAGATCAGCCCCAGCATTTT. Encoded protein: CSARPGLDQPQHF.

The chain uses TRBV11-3 and TRBJ2-7, with 14 bases matching TRBD2. Germline-derived CDR1 and CDR2 are SGHNT and YENEEA. Losses at the gene ends were 5 bases for V and 3 bases for J; bases not matched to a gene: 3. The CDR3 is 15 residues long. CDR3 protein: CASSPGLAGGYEQYF. CDR3 nucleotide sequence: TGTGCCAGCAGCCCAGGACTAGCGGGAGGCTACGAGCAGTACTTC.

The CDR3 is CASSLTGEVYGYTF. CDR3 DNA: TGTGCCAGCAGCTTAACAGGGGAAGTCTATGGCTACACCTTC. The chain joins TRBV7-2 to TRBJ1-2; TRBD1 agrees at 7 bases. Trimming took 2 bases from V and 4 from J; bases not matched to a gene: 4. Germline V gene sequence: CDR1 SGHTA, CDR2 FQGNSA. The CDR3 extends over 14 amino acids.

The rearrangement links TRBV19 to TRBJ2-7; possibly TRBD1 for D (6 bases). Trimming pared 4 bases from V and 2 bases from J, leaving 12 bases between. The CDR3 covers 14 residues. Germline CDR1 LNHDA, CDR2 SQIVND (reference sequence). The CDR3 region has the DNA TGTGCCAGTAGTAACAGGGCCGGGGCCTACGAGCAGTACTTC. Amino acid sequence: CASSNRAGAYEQYF.

This CDR3 reads CSATRPAGAGELFF. The CDR3 region has the DNA TGCAGTGCTACCCGACCTGCTGGCGCCGGGGAGCTGTTTTTT. The chain joins TRBV20-1 to TRBJ2-2; no reliable D call. Looked up from germline, CDR1 is DFQATT and CDR2 is SNEGSKA (reference sequence). The V gene lost 4 bases and the J gene lost 6 bases, with 15 bases spanning the gap. CDR3 length: 14 residues.

By its share, this clonotype is medium-sized. J is TRBJ1-2 and V is TRBV6-5; D is possibly TRBD1 (6 bases). V lost 4 bases and J lost 7, with 13 bases in between. The CDR3 extends over 13 amino acids. Per the germline V gene, CDR1 is MNHEY and CDR2 is SVGAGI. CDR3: CASSSQGSVGYTF. The CDR3 DNA is TGTGCCAGCAGTTCACAGGGATCGGTTGGCTACACCTTC.

There are a few counts of this clonotype. This sequence joins TRBV4-1 and TRBJ2-7; 9 bases line up with TRBD1. The CDR3 is 14 residues long. The J segment lost 3 bases and the V segment lost 2 bases, leaving 2 bases of the junction unmatched. Per the germline V gene, CDR1 is MGHRA and CDR2 is YSYEKL. The CDR3 DNA sequence: TGCGCCAGCAGCCAAAACAGGGGGCTCTACGAGCAGTACTTC. Its translation: CASSQNRGLYEQYF.

Written as DNA, the CDR3 is TGTGCCAGCAGCCCGGGACAGAATAACTATGGCTACACCTTC. Translating gives CASSPGQNNYGYTF. V usage is TRBV7-9 and J usage is TRBJ1-2; 7 nucleotides match TRBD1. V shed 5 bases and J 1 base; nucleotides not matched to a gene: 4. This CDR3 is 14 amino acids long. Germline V gives CDR1 SEHNR, CDR2 FQNEAQ (reference sequence).

This clonotype has more than one count but fewer than ten. This chain uses TRBV20-1 with TRBJ2-1, with TRBD1 as a possible D gene (5 bases). V was clipped by 3 bases and J by 5 bases, with 26 bases between them. Germline V gene lookup returns CDR1 DFQATT and CDR2 SNEGSKA (reference sequence). The CDR3 runs 18 residues. The CDR3 coding sequence is TGCAGTGCTAGCCCGTGGGGTAGGGGAATAGGCTACGACAATGAGCAGTTCTTC. Amino acids: CSASPWGRGIGYDNEQFF.

V gene TRBV19 combines with J gene TRBJ2-3; no clear D. The length of the CDR3 is 12 residues. CDR1 LNHDA and CDR2 SQIVND come from the germline V gene (reference sequence). Trimming took 4 bases from V and 5 from J, leaving 7 bases between them. The CDR3 region is CASSSLGDTQYF. In DNA form, the CDR3 reads TGTGCCAGTAGTAGTTTGGGAGATACGCAGTATTTT.

This clonotype occurred once. V usage is TRBV7-3 and J usage is TRBJ2-1; D not resolved. The CDR3 runs 12 residues. In germline, CDR1 is SGHTA, CDR2 FQGTGA. V gave up 5 bases and J gave up 7 bases, with 9 bases separating them. Here the CDR3 DNA reads TGTGCCAGCAGCCCCAACGGGAATGAGCAGTTCTTC. It is translated as CASSPNGNEQFF.

The rearrangement joins TRBV11-3 to TRBJ2-1; TRBD2 matches at 11 bases. The V gene's germline CDR1 is SGHNT and CDR2 YENEEA. Trimming removed 4 bases from V and 4 bases from J; junction bases left unmatched: 6. CDR3 length equals 16 residues. CDR3 region: CASSSQTSGDYNEQFF. The CDR3 DNA reads TGTGCCAGCAGCTCTCAGACTAGCGGGGATTACAATGAGCAGTTCTTC.